The clone carrying this TCR delta chain was seen only a few times. A much larger clone is a single base away; this may be a read error. TCRdb redid the clone calls on the RT-PCR reads with CATT. The sample gives approximately 3,000 delta-chain clones, roughly 3% of which show up once; 20% to 30% is in the top ten. The CDR3 loop spans 24 amino acids. CDR1 is TSWWSYY and CDR2 is QGS in the germline V gene. The sample originates from a study of gamma-delta T cells after stem cell transplantation. Input material: gamma-delta T cells. This chain links TRDV1 with TRDJ2; tentative D call: TRDD3 (6 bases). The TCR originated in a human donor. It is not recorded whose cells these are; they may come from a transplant donor. The CDR3 DNA is TGTGCTCTTGGGCCCCGAGGGACGCTGACCTCTCATTACTGGGAGATACTTCTGACAGCACAACTATTCTTT. Translated: CALGPRGTLTSHYWEILLTAQLFF.